This passage covers 10 T cell receptor beta chains from one sample sequenced in a study of blood T cell repertoires in COVID-19. Repertoires were generated with immunoSEQ multiplex PCR, while TCRdb's copy carries only in-frame clones and drops some. The sample has 130,000 to 150,000 clones, 88% seen once. The sample comprised PBMCs or T cells enriched from blood (not recorded which). The receptors derive from a woman aged 25 to 39 with acute COVID-19.

This chain connects TRBV15 to TRBJ2-5; maybe TRBD2 (5 bases). Trimming removed 0 bases from V and 7 bases from J, with 21 bases in between. There are 17 residues in the CDR3. Germline CDR1 is LNHNV and CDR2 is YYDKDF (reference sequence). The CDR3 sequence: CATSRDFLEGETWTQYF. The CDR3 DNA follows: TGTGCCACCAGCAGAGATTTTTTAGAGGGAGAGACCTGGACCCAGTACTTC.

This clone was counted once. The genes are TRBV19 and TRBJ2-1; 9 bases are a match to TRBD1. Trimming took 6 bases from V and 0 from J; bases not matched to a gene: 6. Per germline, CDR1 LNHDA and CDR2 SQIVND (reference sequence). The CDR3 totals 16 residues. The CDR3 nucleotides are TGTGCCAGTAGGATGCCGGGACAGGGCTCCTACAATGAGCAGTTCTTC. Its translation: CASRMPGQGSYNEQFF.

The rearrangement links TRBV7-2 to TRBJ1-2; the match to TRBD1 covers 7 bases. V gave up 1 base and J gave up 4 bases; unmatched junction bases: 12. Germline-derived CDR1 and CDR2 are SGHTA and FQGNSA. The CDR3 consists of 17 residues. The CDR3, as DNA: TGTGCCAGCAGCTTAGATTCCGGGACAGTCGTGGCCTATGGCTACACCTTC. Translated: CASSLDSGTVVAYGYTF. Looking up the rest from reference TRBV7-2 and TRBJ1-2 gives the full variable domain: GAGVSQSPSNKVTEKGKDVELRCDPISGHTALYWYRQSLGQGLEFLIYFQGNSAPDKSGLPSDRFSAERTGGSVSTLTIQRTQQEDSAVYLCASSLDSGTVVAYGYTFGSGTRLTVV.

This chain connects TRBV6-4 to TRBJ2-2; D remains unclear. The V gene lost 3 bases and the J gene lost 5 bases, with 7 bases spanning the gap. CDR3 length equals 13 residues. Germline V gene lookup returns CDR1 MRHNA and CDR2 SNTAGT. The CDR3 sequence: CASSDQLTGELFF. CDR3 bases: TGTGCCAGCAGTGATCAACTTACCGGGGAGCTGTTTTTT.

This clone occurred once. The chain joins TRBV7-8 to TRBJ1-2, with D maybe TRBD1 (6 bases). The CDR3 runs to 15 residues. Germline values: CDR1 SGHVS, CDR2 FQNEAQ. Between the trimmed V and J ends, which lost 2 bases and 5 bases, there was a span of 15 bases. CDR3 bases: TGTGCCAGCAGCTTAAAAGGGGCAGGGGAATATGGCTACACCTTC. As protein: CASSLKGAGEYGYTF.

In this sample, this clone turned up once. The chain recombines TRBV11-1 with TRBJ1-5; a weak D match, TRBD1 (6 bases). The V end lost 3 bases, the J end lost 4 bases, and 7 bases lay between the germline ends. Looked up from germline, CDR1 is SGHAT and CDR2 is FQDESV (reference sequence). This CDR3 has 13 residues. CDR3: CASSLTGNQPQHF. The DNA for the CDR3 is TGTGCCAGCAGCTTGACAGGTAATCAGCCCCAGCATTTT.

The V call is TRBV6-5, the J call TRBJ2-5, with D perhaps TRBD2 (6 bases). Looked up from germline, CDR1 is MNHEY and CDR2 is SVGAGI. The CDR3 extends over 12 amino acids. Trimming removed 6 bases from V and 3 bases from J, with 8 bases in between. Here the CDR3 DNA reads TGTGCCAGCAGGACGGGGGAAGAGACCCAGTACTTC. Translated, it gives CASRTGEETQYF.

This clone has more than one count but fewer than ten. The chain is built from TRBV19 and TRBJ2-1, with 15 bases lining up with TRBD2. This CDR3 contains 20 residues. CDR1 and CDR2 from the germline V gene are LNHDA and SQIVND (reference sequence). V lost 3 bases to trimming and J lost 0 bases; unmatched junction nucleotides: 9. CDR3 nucleotides: TGTGCCAGTAGTATGGGACTAGCGGGAGGCCCCTCGAGCTCCTACAATGAGCAGTTCTTC. It codes for CASSMGLAGGPSSSYNEQFF.

This chain connects TRBV30 to TRBJ1-2; D is unclear. The germline V gene encodes CDR1 GTSNPN and CDR2 SVGIG (reference sequence). This CDR3 spans 11 amino acids. Trimming took off 2 bases at V and 8 bases at J, with 9 bases between the two ends. For the CDR3, the DNA is TGTGCCTGGAGTTCGGGAAGCGGCTACACCTTC. Protein product: CAWSSGSGYTF.

This chain links TRBV2 with TRBJ2-6; D is uncertain. CDR1 is SNHLY and CDR2 is FYNNEI in the germline V gene. Trimming removed 1 base at V and 2 bases at J, with 6 bases between. The CDR3 consists of 15 residues. CDR3 sequence (DNA): TGTGCCAGCAGTGAAGGGCTGGCTGGGGCCAACGTCCTGACTTTC. Translated: CASSEGLAGANVLTF.